A selection of T cell receptor beta chains follows, all from one sample in a study of early T cells in non-severe SARS-CoV-2 infection. Via MiXCR, TCRdb re-called the 5' RACE reads, giving one row per CDR3 protein. This repertoire shows under 60,000 distinct CDR3 sequences, 8% to 10% found once; its top ten account for approximately 4.4%. Material: whole blood. The origin of the receptors is an adult who was a healthcare worker with PCR-confirmed SARS-CoV-2 infection or an uninfected control (not recorded which). The CDR3 runs from the conserved cysteine through the conserved F or W. The D gene is left open where the match is weak. Not every row has a clone size; where given, it reads once, few, many or a size class.

clone_size j_call v_call d_call cdr3_nt cdr3_aa
- TRBJ2-1 TRBV20-1 TRBD2 TGCAGTGCAACAAGCGGGAGAGTCTCCTACAATGAGCAGTTCTTC CSATSGRVSYNEQFF
many TRBJ2-1 TRBV5-1 - TGCGCCAGCAGCCCAGGGGTCGGCGGGCCCTACAATGAGCAGTTCTTC CASSPGVGGPYNEQFF
few TRBJ2-3 TRBV20-1 - TGCAGTGCTAGTGATGGGTACACAGATACGCAGTATTTT CSASDGYTDTQYF
few TRBJ2-3 TRBV4-1 TRBD2 TGCGCCAGCAGCCAAGATCGGCTAGCGGGGGGGCCTTATACGCAGTATTTT CASSQDRLAGGPYTQYF
few TRBJ2-3 TRBV9 - TGTGCCAGCCGTTTTCTGCAGACAGATACGCAGTATTTT CASRFLQTDTQYF
many TRBJ1-1 TRBV5-1 - TGCGCCAGCAGCTGGGCAGATTTAAACACTGAAGCTTTCTTT CASSWADLNTEAFF
few TRBJ2-7 TRBV5-1 - TGCGCCAGCAGCTTGGACAGCGGCCCCACCTACGAGCAGTACTTC CASSLDSGPTYEQYF
few TRBJ2-1 TRBV19 - TGTGCCAGTAGTATTCGTGGGGGGCTTACCTACAATGAGCAGTTCTTC CASSIRGGLTYNEQFF
many TRBJ2-3 TRBV4-1 - TGCGCCAGCAGCCCCGCCGGGGGTCCCGGGGGCACAGATACGCAGTATTTT CASSPAGGPGGTDTQYF
few TRBJ1-3 TRBV12-3/TRBV12-4 - TGTGCCAGCAGGGGAATTTCTGGAAACACCATATATTTT CASRGISGNTIYF
few TRBJ2-2 TRBV5-1 TRBD2 TGCGCCAGCAGCTCGACTAGCGGGAGCACCGGGGAGCTGTTTTTT CASSSTSGSTGELFF
many TRBJ1-5 TRBV10-2 - TGCGCCAGCAGTGAGAGAGACAATCAGCCCCAGCATTTT CASSERDNQPQHF
few TRBJ1-2 TRBV4-2 TRBD1 TGTGCCAGCAGCCAAGTTGGGACAGGCGGTGACGGCTACACCTTC CASSQVGTGGDGYTF
- TRBJ2-3 TRBV11-2 - TGTGCCAGCAGGTTTTCATCGGCAGATACGCAGTATTTT CASRFSSADTQYF
few TRBJ1-6 TRBV20-1 - TGCAGTGCTAGAGGGTCGGTGAATTCACCCCTCCACTTT CSARGSVNSPLHF
- TRBJ2-3 TRBV28 - TGTGCCAGCAGTTTTGCGGAGATAGGAGATACGCAGTATTTT CASSFAEIGDTQYF
- TRBJ2-3 TRBV10-2 TRBD2 TGCGCCAGCAACGCACTAGCGGGCCCCACAGATACGCAGTATTTT CASNALAGPTDTQYF
few TRBJ1-3 TRBV20-1 - TGCAGTGCGGAGAGCAGGGGATCGGCAGGAAACACCATATATTTT CSAESRGSAGNTIYF
- TRBJ1-5 TRBV7-6 TRBD1 TGTGCCAGCAGCTCCGGACAGGGGCGCCAGCCCCAGCATTTT CASSSGQGRQPQHF
- TRBJ2-1 TRBV24-1 TRBD2 TGTGCCACCAGTGACCCGACTAGCGGATACAATGAGCAGTTCTTC CATSDPTSGYNEQFF
many TRBJ2-1 TRBV4-2 TRBD1 TGTGCCAGCAGCCCGCGGACAGGCTCGGGAAATGAGCAGTTCTTC CASSPRTGSGNEQFF
- TRBJ2-2 TRBV28 TRBD2 TGTGCCAGCAGTTCCCTAGCGGGAGCTGGCGGGGAGCTGTTTTTT CASSSLAGAGGELFF
- TRBJ2-2 TRBV6-1 - TGTGCCAGCAAATCGATAGGCCTGAGAGCCAGGGGAGGCAATAGTGCCGGGGAGCTGTTTTTT CASKSIGLRARGGNSAGELFF
- TRBJ2-7 TRBV27 - TGTGCCAGCAGCCAGCGTCGGGGAGCCTACGAGCAGTACTTC CASSQRRGAYEQYF
- TRBJ1-3 TRBV12-3/TRBV12-4 - TGTGCCAGCAGTTCACGGTGGGGTCAACTGGCAAACACCATATATTTT CASSSRWGQLANTIYF
few TRBJ1-1 TRBV5-1 TRBD1 TGCGCCAGCAGCCCCAGGGGGCAGGACACTGAAGCTTTCTTT CASSPRGQDTEAFF
many TRBJ1-2 TRBV9 - TGTGCCAGCGGGGGCAGAAACTACACCTTC CASGGRNYTF
- TRBJ1-6 TRBV6-5 - TGTGCCAGCAGTTACATACGGAATTCACCCCTCCACTTT CASSYIRNSPLHF
many TRBJ2-1 TRBV7-2 TRBD2 TGTGCCAGCAGCACCACTAGCGGGAGTTACAATGAGCAGTTCTTC CASSTTSGSYNEQFF
many TRBJ2-3 TRBV2 - TGTGCCAGCATCACTGGAGGGGCATCCACAGATACGCAGTATTTT CASITGGASTDTQYF
- TRBJ1-6 TRBV4-1 - TGCGCCAGCAGACATCCGGGACGAGAGAATTCACCCCTCCACTTT CASRHPGRENSPLHF
few TRBJ2-5 TRBV5-5 TRBD1 TGTGCCAGCAGCCACGGGACAGGTTTAGAGACCCAGTACTTC CASSHGTGLETQYF
many TRBJ2-1 TRBV30 - TGTGCCTGGAGCTCAGTTCCTGAACGTTGGTTCTTC CAWSSVPERWFF
few TRBJ2-7 TRBV6-5 TRBD1 TGTGCCAGCAGTTACCAGGGGACAGGGATTTCCTACGAGCAGTACTTC CASSYQGTGISYEQYF
- TRBJ2-2 TRBV5-1 TRBD2 TGCGCCAGCAGCCTGAGCGGGGGGCGAGTCACCGGGGAGCTGTTTTTT CASSLSGGRVTGELFF
once TRBJ2-1 TRBV5-1 - TGCGCCAGCAGCTTAGAGGGATTGAGCTCCTACAATGAGCAGTTCTTC CASSLEGLSSYNEQFF
many TRBJ1-1 TRBV6-1 - TGTGCCAGCAGAGCCGGGATCACTGAAGCTTTCTTT CASRAGITEAFF
- TRBJ1-1 TRBV10-3 - TGTGCCATCGCCGGACGGGGGAACACTGAAGCTTTCTTT CAIAGRGNTEAFF
- TRBJ1-3 TRBV10-2 - TGCGCCAGCAGTGAGTCTAGGCTAAGACAAGGGGTGCGCTCTGGAAACACCATATATTTT CASSESRLRQGVRSGNTIYF
few TRBJ2-1 TRBV5-4 - TGCGCCAGCAGCCAAAGGGGTAGCGGTGCCGAGCAGTTCTTC CASSQRGSGAEQFF
few TRBJ2-1 TRBV3-1 - TGTGCCAGCAGCCAACGAGGAGCTTCTTGGCACAATGAGCAGTTCTTC CASSQRGASWHNEQFF
- TRBJ1-6 TRBV20-1 - TGCAGTGCTAGAGATCTGTACAGAAAGGTGACCGGGCTCCTCCACTTT CSARDLYRKVTGLLHF
few TRBJ2-1 TRBV20-1 TRBD2 TGCAGTGCTTACTCTCTAGCGGGGAAGCAGTTCTTC CSAYSLAGKQFF
- TRBJ1-2 TRBV27 TRBD1 TGTGCCAGCAGTTTGGAGGTTCGCCCCAGGGGGCTGGAAGGCTACACCTTC CASSLEVRPRGLEGYTF
- TRBJ1-2 TRBV5-5 - TGTGCCAGCAGCCCAAGGGACGGCTACTATGGCTACACCTTC CASSPRDGYYGYTF
- TRBJ2-7 TRBV7-2 TRBD2 TGTGCCAGCAGTCAGCGGGATTCATGGGACGAGCAGTACTTC CASSQRDSWDEQYF
- TRBJ2-7 TRBV28 - TGTGCCAGCAGTTTGGTTTCTATGTACGAGCAGTACTTC CASSLVSMYEQYF
- TRBJ2-7 TRBV4-1 - TGCGCCAGCAGCCAAGTCCGAGATGCCGAGCAGTACTTC CASSQVRDAEQYF
- TRBJ2-5 TRBV28 - TGTGCCAGCAGTTCCTCCTGGCTTGGGGAGACCCAGTACTTC CASSSSWLGETQYF
few TRBJ2-3 TRBV10-3 TRBD1 TGTGCCATCAGCGCAGGGGACAGGGACACAGATACGCAGTATTTT CAISAGDRDTDTQYF
many TRBJ2-5 TRBV7-8 TRBD2 TGTGCCAGCACCACCTGGGCGGGAGTAGTAGAGACCCAGTACTTC CASTTWAGVVETQYF
few TRBJ2-6 TRBV6-5 - TGTGCCAGCAGTGCCGAGGGGTCTGGGGCCAACGTCCTGACTTTC CASSAEGSGANVLTF
- TRBJ2-3 TRBV7-9 - TGTGCCAGCACCTACTCCGGGGGCACAGATACGCAGTATTTT CASTYSGGTDTQYF
few TRBJ2-1 TRBV6-6 TRBD2 TGTGCCAGCAGTTGGACGCTAGCGGGGTCCCCCAATGAGCAGTTCTTC CASSWTLAGSPNEQFF